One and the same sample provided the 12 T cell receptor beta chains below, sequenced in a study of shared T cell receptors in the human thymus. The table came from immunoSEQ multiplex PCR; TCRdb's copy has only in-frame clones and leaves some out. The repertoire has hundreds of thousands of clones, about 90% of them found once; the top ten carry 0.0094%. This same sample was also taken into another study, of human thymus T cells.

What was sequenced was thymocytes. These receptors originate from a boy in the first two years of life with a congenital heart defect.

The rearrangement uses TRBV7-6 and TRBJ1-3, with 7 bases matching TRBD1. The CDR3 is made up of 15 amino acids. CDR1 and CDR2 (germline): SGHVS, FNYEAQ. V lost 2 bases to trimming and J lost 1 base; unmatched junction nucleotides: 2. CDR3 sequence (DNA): TGTGCCAGCAGCTTAAGGACAGGATCTGGAAACACCATATATTTT. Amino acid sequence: CASSLRTGSGNTIYF. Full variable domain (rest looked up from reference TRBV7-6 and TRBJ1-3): GAGVSQSPRYKVTKRGQDVALRCDPISGHVSLYWYRQALGQGPEFLTYFNYEAQQDKSGLPNDRFSAERPEGSISTLTIQRTEQRDSAMYRCASSLRTGSGNTIYFGEGSWLTVV.

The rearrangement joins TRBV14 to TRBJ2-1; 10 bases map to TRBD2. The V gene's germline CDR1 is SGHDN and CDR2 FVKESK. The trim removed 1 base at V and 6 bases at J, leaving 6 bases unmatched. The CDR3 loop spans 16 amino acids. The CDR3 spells CASSQVAAGGRNEQFF. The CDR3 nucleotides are TGTGCCAGCAGCCAAGTGGCAGCGGGGGGGCGCAATGAGCAGTTCTTC.

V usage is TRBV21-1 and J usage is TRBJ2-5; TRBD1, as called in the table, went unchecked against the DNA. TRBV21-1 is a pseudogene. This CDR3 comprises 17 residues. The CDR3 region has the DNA TGTGCCAGCAGCAAAGAAAGGAACAGAAAAATCCAAGAGACCCAGTACTTC. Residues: CASSKERNRKIQETQYF.

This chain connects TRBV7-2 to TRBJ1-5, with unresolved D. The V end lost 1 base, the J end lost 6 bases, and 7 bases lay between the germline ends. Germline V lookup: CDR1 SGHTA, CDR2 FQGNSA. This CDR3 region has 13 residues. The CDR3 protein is CASSLDGVQPQHF. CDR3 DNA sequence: TGTGCCAGCAGCTTAGATGGAGTTCAGCCCCAGCATTTT. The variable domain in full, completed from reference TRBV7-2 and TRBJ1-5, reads GAGVSQSPSNKVTEKGKDVELRCDPISGHTALYWYRQSLGQGLEFLIYFQGNSAPDKSGLPSDRFSAERTGGSVSTLTIQRTQQEDSAVYLCASSLDGVQPQHFGDGTRLSIL.

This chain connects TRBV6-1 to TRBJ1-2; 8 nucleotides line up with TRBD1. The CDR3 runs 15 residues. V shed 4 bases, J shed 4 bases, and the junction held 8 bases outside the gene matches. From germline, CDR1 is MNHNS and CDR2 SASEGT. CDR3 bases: TGTGCCAGCAGTGCCGGGACAGGAGAGGTCTATGGCTACACCTTC. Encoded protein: CASSAGTGEVYGYTF.

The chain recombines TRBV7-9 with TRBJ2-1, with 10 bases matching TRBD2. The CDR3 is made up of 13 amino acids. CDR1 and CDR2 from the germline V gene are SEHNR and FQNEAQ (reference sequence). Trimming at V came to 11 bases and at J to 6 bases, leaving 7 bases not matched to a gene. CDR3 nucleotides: TGTGCCGCAGAGCGGGGGGGCCGCAATGAGCAGTTCTTC. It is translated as CAAERGGRNEQFF. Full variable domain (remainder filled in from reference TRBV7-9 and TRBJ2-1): DTGVSQNPRHKITKRGQNVTFRCDPISEHNRLYWYRQTLGQGPEFLTYFQNEAQLEKSRLLSDRFSAERPKGSFSTLEIQRTEQGDSAMYLCAAERGGRNEQFFGPGTRLTVL.

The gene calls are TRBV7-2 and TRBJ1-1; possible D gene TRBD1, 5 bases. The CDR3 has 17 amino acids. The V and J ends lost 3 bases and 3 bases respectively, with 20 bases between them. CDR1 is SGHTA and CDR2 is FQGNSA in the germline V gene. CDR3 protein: CASSLGQDPQRDTEAFF. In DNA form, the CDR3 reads TGTGCCAGCAGCTTGGGGCAGGACCCTCAAAGGGACACTGAAGCTTTCTTT.

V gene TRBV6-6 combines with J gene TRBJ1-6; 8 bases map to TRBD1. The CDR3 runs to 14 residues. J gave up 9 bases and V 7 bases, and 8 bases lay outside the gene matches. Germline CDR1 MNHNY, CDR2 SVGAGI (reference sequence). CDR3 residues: CASNHRGTFSPLHF. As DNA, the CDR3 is TGTGCCAGCAACCACAGGGGGACCTTTTCACCCCTCCACTTT.

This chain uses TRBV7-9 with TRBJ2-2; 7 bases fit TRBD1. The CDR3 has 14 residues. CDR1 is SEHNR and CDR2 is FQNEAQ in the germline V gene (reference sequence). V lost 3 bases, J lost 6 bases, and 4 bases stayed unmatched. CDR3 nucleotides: TGTGCCAGCAGCTTGACAGGGTCCTCCGGGGAGCTGTTTTTT. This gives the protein CASSLTGSSGELFF.

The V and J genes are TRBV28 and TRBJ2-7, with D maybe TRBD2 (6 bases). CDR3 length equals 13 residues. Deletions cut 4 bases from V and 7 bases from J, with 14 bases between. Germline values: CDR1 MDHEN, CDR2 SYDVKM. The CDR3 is CASSSNPGGEQYF. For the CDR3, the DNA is TGTGCCAGCAGTTCGAACCCCGGGGGAGAGCAGTACTTC.

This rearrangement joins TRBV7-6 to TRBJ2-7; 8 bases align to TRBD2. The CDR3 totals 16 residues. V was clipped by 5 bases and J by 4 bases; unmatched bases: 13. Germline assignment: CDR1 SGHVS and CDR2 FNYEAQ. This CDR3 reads CASSPRNSGVLYEQYF. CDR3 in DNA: TGTGCCAGCAGCCCTCGTAATAGCGGGGTGCTTTACGAGCAGTACTTC. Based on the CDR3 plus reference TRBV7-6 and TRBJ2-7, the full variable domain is GAGVSQSPRYKVTKRGQDVALRCDPISGHVSLYWYRQALGQGPEFLTYFNYEAQQDKSGLPNDRFSAERPEGSISTLTIQRTEQRDSAMYRCASSPRNSGVLYEQYFGPGTRLTVT.

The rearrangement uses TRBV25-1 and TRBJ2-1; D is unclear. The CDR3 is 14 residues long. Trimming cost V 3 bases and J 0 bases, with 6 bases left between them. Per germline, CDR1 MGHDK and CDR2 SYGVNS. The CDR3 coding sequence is TGTGCCAGCAGTGAGTGGAGCTCCTACAATGAGCAGTTCTTC. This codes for CASSEWSSYNEQFF.